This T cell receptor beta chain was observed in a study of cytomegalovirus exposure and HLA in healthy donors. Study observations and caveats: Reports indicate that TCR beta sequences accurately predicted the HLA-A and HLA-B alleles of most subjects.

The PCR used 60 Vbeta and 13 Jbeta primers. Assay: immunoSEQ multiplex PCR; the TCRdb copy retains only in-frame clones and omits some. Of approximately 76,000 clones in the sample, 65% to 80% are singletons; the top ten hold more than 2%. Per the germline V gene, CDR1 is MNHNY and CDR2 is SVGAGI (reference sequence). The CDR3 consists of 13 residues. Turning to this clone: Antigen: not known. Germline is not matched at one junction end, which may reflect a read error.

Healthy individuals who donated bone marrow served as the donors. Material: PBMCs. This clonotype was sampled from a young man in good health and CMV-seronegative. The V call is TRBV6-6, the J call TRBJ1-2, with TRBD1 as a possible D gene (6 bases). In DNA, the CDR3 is TGTGCCAGCTCCGAGGGACACCGACAGTTATACCCCTTC. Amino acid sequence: CASSEGHRQLYPF.